This T cell receptor (beta chain) originates from a study of cytomegalovirus exposure and HLA in healthy donors (dated by TCRdb to the late 2010s). Describing the broader study: According to an earlier analysis of 450 to 650 of the donors, about 190 million T cells yielded over 100 million unique TCR beta sequences and about 300 Gb of sequence data. An early release that covered around 590 HLA-typed donors contained approximately 300 gigabases of sequencing data and around 80 million unique TCR sequences. Of the 398 genotyped donors, approximately 83% fell in the genetic ancestry cluster associated with self-reported Caucasian donors. The study was designed to test whether signatures of past pathogen exposure could be identified by cataloging public T cell receptors. The T cell repertoires of 700 or so subjects were profiled by immunosequencing and related to cytomegalovirus serostatus. Along with the approximately 600-subject first cohort, a separate validation cohort of some 130 different subjects was used. To predict cytomegalovirus infection status, the study combined high-throughput TCR immunosequencing, statistical association of individual TCRs with disease status, and machine learning. A later analysis re-examined previously published TCR beta repertoires from 610 or so donors and added high-resolution HLA genotyping to investigate patterns of TCR occurrence. Rather than using new phenotypic data, the later analysis identified candidate immune exposures from TCR beta sequences and from how often those sequences occurred across donors. To decide whether each TCR beta V gene segment behaved as functional or pseudogenic, an earlier analysis of fewer than 750 of the donors relied on high-throughput TCR beta sequencing. Donor age, sex, ethnicity and CMV serostatus were compiled alongside the repertoire data. A later genetic analysis took genome-wide SNP genotypes for about three fifths of the roughly 700 donors and used that subset as a discovery cohort. All discovery cohort repertoires had been generated on a single sequencing platform. HLA typing covered class I and class II loci at four-digit resolution. The number of typed donors differed by locus: about 620-640 for A, B, C, DRB1 and DQB1; approximately 520 for DQA1; some 610 for DPA1; and some 430 for DPB1. Because of strong linkage in the cohort, four to six DR-DQ haplotypes were treated as single units for association and clustering. On average, roughly 250,000 unique TCR beta nucleotide sequences were sequenced per donor among a few hundred genotyped donors of the cohort, with 15% to 20% of those sequences being non-productive. The paper as a whole reports these results and caveats: A later analysis found that TCR association rates varied across HLA loci, with DRB1 alleles showing the most associated TCRs and HLA-C alleles the fewest. Most TCR sequences were observed very rarely across donors, whereas some public TCRs were present in many individuals. A group of highly shared sequence variants was considered likely to be a technical artifact of the sequencing pipeline. A later genetic analysis associated a missense DCLRE1C variant with V-gene and J-gene trimming of TCR beta chains, and an independent cohort replicated the association. HLA typing was unavailable for some donors at each locus, so association tests used only the typed subset. The cohort was sequenced for TCR beta chains only, and without alpha or paired-chain data the features that could be detected were limited. The presence/absence analyses assumed that sequencing depth was roughly uniform across donors, and that assumption may not be true. Specific HLA alleles were associated with over 15,000 TCR beta sequences at a false discovery rate of 0.05 in a later analysis. Because counts were too low, roughly 17 rarely observed V segments, including chromosome 9 orphons, were left out of the earlier analysis of approximately 580 of the donors. A later analysis reported that several top co-occurrence clusters appeared linked to parvovirus B19, influenza, CMV and Epstein-Barr virus. Assigning TCR associations to individual alleles was difficult when HLA alleles, especially DR and DQ, strongly co-occurred. In an earlier analysis of some 500 of the donors, most TCR beta V segments were observed in productive rearrangements about 87% or about 30% of the time, broadly matching IMGT annotations. In a later analysis, HLA-associated TCR beta chains showed more clonal expansion and lower generation probabilities than non-associated chains that were equally common. It was suggested by the authors that the approach could potentially be generalized to other disease states and immunological phenotypes. A further reported finding was that TCR beta sequences accurately predicted the HLA-A and HLA-B alleles for most subjects in the first cohort. In the study, 164 TCR beta chains were listed as associated with cytomegalovirus. Linkage disequilibrium might explain the correlated functional status among segregating V segments, but an unknown experimental factor could not be excluded. In a later analysis, most CMV-associated TCR beta chains were found to appear HLA-restricted, with HLA associations seemingly driven largely by CMV exposure. In vitro tests confirmed that a few of the cytomegalovirus-associated TCR beta chains recognize cytomegalovirus antigens. Cytomegalovirus status was reported to be diagnosed by the classifier with high specificity and sensitivity in both the original and validation cohorts. According to a later genetic analysis, donors in an Asian-associated ancestry cluster had fewer N-insertions in productive TCRs than the approximately 670-donor mean. CMV serostatus was the only immune exposure information available for the cohort.

In total, over 600 healthy bone marrow donors made up the cohort. All cohort members were sampled while nominally healthy, although unrecorded immune exposures were likely present. The donor tested CMV seropositive, placing the donor among the approximately 290 seropositive members of the cohort. A peripheral blood sample was collected from each donor, and TCR beta sequencing was performed on peripheral blood mononuclear cells. The Qiagen DNeasy Blood Extraction Kit was used to extract genomic DNA from the blood cell samples. Library construction relied on the immunoSEQ multiplex PCR assay. For the multiplex PCR, a mixture combining 60 forward primers for TCR Vbeta segments and 13 reverse primers for TCR Jbeta segments was used. Amplification of the CDR3 region of rearranged TCR beta genes was performed with a multiplex PCR assay on genomic DNA. The Illumina HiSeq System was used to sequence the amplified TCR beta libraries as 87-base-pair reads. Under the source paper's analysis protocol: A later analysis counted about 80 million unique TCR beta chains across the 550 to 800 repertoires, and 9 million to 14 million of these chains were shared by at least two donors. Raw reads were error-corrected and collapsed into unique sequences with a nearest-neighbor algorithm that merged closely related sequences to remove PCR and sequencing errors. Alignment of CDR3 sequences to IMGT reference sequences was used to assign V, D and J gene segments. For a sequence to be retained, a match of at least six nucleotides to both a V gene segment and a J gene segment was required. Rearrangements were classified as productive when the CDR3 lacked stop codons and remained in frame with V and J, and all other rearrangements were classified as non-productive. Following IMGT convention, CDR3 was defined as the stretch from the second conserved V-encoded cysteine to the conserved J-encoded phenylalanine. The earlier analysis of roughly 590 of the donors excluded any sequence lacking an unambiguous match to a single V gene segment. In an earlier analysis of approximately 550 of the donors, V segments were called functional above 56.7% productive rearrangements and were called segregating when the between-donor standard deviation exceeded 5%. A statistical classification framework was developed to diagnose cytomegalovirus status using the catalog of TCR beta chain sequences. In a later analysis, TCR nucleotide sequences were compared against IMGT/GENE-DB human TR gene sequences so that V and J genes could be assigned. The TCRdist pipeline was used in a later analysis to assign CDR3 sequences and most-parsimonious VDJ recombination scenarios. A later analysis defined each TCR beta chain by its CDR3 amino acid sequence plus V-gene family, and excluded reads lacking a unique V-gene family. In a later analysis, 450 to 600 highly shared, low-generation-probability nucleotide sequences were removed to address suspected cross-contamination and a sequencing artifact. In a later analysis, a clonal expansion index for each public chain was calculated from normalized within-repertoire ranks of inferred template counts. A later analysis computed generation probabilities with a VDJ recombination model fitted to out-of-frame rearrangements, and checked the results against IGoR. In a later analysis, hypergeometric tests were used to score TCR-TCR, TCR-HLA and TCR-CMV co-occurrence, with a repertoire-size bias correction applied to TCR pairs. A later analysis estimated false discovery rates by permuting HLA or CMV assignments 20 times. In a later analysis, co-occurring TCRs were grouped using DBSCAN, with TCRdist sequence similarity added in when clustering inside HLA-allele-positive subsets. For co-occurrence clustering, repertoires with fewer than 30,000 or more than 120,000 public chains were excluded, along with several repertoires with anomalous nucleotide sharing. Entries here come from immuneACCESS through TCRdb and include only in-frame sequences with V and J called. Some clones fail to appear in such tables; in the studies checked, an unresolved V gene covers under half of the shortfall, and the cause of the remainder is unknown. The DNA was the basis for D and trimming; V, J and clone size are from that table. The sample has about 130,000 clones on record, roughly 85% of them singletons. Under 7.5% of the sample lies in the top ten.

Comments on this clone: Its antigen remains undetermined. The sample holds no much larger clone one base away, and base qualities are not on file.

The source of this sequence is a woman aged 30 to 39 in good health and CMV-seropositive. The specimen was PBMCs.

The CDR3 is CASSRIPGTAFSYEQYF. In nucleotide form, the sequence is TGCGCCAGCAGTCGAATTCCCGGGACTGCTTTCTCCTACGAGCAGTACTTC. The V and J genes are TRBV23-1 and TRBJ2-7; the D gene is possibly TRBD2, with 6 bases matching. TRBV23-1 is labeled an ORF, and its function is uncertain. The CDR3 sequence holds 17 residues, the cysteine and phenylalanine included. Only the CDR3 DNA stays, 51 bases, in frame from base 1. The junction carries 19 bases between V and J, which are trimmed by 4 bases and 0 bases respectively.